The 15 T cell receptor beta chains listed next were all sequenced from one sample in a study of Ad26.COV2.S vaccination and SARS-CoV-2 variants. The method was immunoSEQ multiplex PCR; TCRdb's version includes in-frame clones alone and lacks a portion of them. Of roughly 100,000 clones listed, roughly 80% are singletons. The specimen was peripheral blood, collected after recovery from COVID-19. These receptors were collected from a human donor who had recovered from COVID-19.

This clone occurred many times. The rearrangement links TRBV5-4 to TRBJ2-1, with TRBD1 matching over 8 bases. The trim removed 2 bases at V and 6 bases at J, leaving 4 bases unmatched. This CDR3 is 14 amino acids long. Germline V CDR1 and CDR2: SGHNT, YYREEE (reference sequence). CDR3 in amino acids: CASSLTDRANEQFF. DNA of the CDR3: TGTGCCAGCAGCTTAACGGACAGGGCCAATGAGCAGTTCTTC.

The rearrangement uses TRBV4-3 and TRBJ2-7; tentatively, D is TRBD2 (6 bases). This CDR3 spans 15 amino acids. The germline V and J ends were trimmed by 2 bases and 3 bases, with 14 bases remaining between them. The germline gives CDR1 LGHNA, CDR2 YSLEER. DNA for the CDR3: TGCGCCAGCAGCCAATCAGCTCGGGGGAACTACGAGCAGTACTTC. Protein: CASSQSARGNYEQYF.

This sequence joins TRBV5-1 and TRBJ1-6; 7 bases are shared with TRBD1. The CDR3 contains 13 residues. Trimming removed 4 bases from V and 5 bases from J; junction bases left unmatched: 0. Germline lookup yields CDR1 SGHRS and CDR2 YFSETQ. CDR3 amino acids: CASSGTDNSPLHF. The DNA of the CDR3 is TGCGCCAGCAGCGGGACAGATAATTCACCCCTCCACTTT.

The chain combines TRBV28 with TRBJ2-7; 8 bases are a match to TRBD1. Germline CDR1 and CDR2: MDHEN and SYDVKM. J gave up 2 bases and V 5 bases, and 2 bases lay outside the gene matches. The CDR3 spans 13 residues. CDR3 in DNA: TGTGCCAGCAGTGAACAGGGGGCCTACGAGCAGTACTTC. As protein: CASSEQGAYEQYF.

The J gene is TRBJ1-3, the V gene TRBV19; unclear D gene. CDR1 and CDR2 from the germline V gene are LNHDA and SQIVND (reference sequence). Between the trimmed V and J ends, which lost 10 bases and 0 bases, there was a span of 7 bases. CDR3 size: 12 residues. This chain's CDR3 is CATLGSGNTIYF. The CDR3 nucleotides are TGTGCCACCTTAGGCTCTGGAAACACCATATATTTT. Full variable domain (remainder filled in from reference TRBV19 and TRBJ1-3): DGGITQSPKYLFRKEGQNVTLSCEQNLNHDAMYWYRQDPGQGLRLIYYSQIVNDFQKGDIAEGYSVSREKKESFPLTVTSAQKNPTAFYLCATLGSGNTIYFGEGSWLTVV.

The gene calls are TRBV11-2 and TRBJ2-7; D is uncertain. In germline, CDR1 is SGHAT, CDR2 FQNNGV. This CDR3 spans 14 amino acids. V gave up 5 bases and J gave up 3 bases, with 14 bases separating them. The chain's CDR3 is CASSLSDGYYEQYF. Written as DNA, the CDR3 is TGTGCCAGCAGCCTTTCGGACGGGTACTACGAGCAGTACTTC.

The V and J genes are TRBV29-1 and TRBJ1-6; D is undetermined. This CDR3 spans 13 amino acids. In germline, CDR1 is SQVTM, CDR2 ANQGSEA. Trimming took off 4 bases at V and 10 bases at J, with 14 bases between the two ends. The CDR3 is CSVGAGRGSPLHF. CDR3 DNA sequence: TGCAGCGTTGGTGCCGGGAGAGGCTCACCCCTCCACTTT.

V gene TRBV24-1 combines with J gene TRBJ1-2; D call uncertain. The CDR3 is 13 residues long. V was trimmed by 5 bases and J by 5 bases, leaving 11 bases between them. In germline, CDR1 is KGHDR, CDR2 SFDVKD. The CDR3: CATSALLVYGYTF. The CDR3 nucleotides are TGTGCCACCAGTGCCCTGCTAGTATATGGCTACACCTTC.

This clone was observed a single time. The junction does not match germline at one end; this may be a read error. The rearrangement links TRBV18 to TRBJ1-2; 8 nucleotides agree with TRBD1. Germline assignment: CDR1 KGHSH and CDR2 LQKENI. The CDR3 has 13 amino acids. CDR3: CASSLDRDYGYTF. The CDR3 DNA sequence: TGTGCCAGCTCATTGGACAGGGACTACGGCTACACCTTC.

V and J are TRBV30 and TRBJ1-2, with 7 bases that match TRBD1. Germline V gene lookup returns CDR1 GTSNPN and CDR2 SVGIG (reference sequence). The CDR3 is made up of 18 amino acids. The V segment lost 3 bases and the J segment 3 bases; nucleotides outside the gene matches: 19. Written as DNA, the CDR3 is TGTGCCTGGAGGGGAATCCGGGACAGTTTTTTTGGGGACTATGGCTACACCTTC. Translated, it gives CAWRGIRDSFFGDYGYTF.

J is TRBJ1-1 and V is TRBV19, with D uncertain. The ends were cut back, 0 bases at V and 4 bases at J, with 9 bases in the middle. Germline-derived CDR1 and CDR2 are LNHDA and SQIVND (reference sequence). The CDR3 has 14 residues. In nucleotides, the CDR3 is TGTGCCAGTAGTATAGATCGTGGGCCCACTGAAGCTTTCTTT. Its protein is CASSIDRGPTEAFF.

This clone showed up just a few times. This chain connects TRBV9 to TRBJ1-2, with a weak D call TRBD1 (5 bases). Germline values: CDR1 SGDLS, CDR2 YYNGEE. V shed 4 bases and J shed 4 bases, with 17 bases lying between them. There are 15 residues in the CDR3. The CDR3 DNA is TGTGCCAGCAGCCCAAGAGAGGGGATCGGCTATGGCTACACCTTC. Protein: CASSPREGIGYGYTF. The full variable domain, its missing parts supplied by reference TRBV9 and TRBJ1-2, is DSGVTQTPKHLITATGQRVTLRCSPRSGDLSVYWYQQSLDQGLQFLIQYYNGEERAKGNILERFSAQQFPDLHSELNLSSLELGDSALYFCASSPREGIGYGYTFGSGTRLTVV.

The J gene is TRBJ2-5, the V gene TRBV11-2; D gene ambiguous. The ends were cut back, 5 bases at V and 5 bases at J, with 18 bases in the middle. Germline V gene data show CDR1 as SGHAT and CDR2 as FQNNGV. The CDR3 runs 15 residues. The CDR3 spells CASSPRTGNGETQYF. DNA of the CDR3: TGTGCCAGCAGCCCTCGAACGGGTAATGGGGAGACCCAGTACTTC.

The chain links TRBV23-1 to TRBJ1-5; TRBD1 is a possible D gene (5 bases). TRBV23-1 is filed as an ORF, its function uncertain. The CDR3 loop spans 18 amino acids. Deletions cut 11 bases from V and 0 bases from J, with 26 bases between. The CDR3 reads CAQIGGSGTGLSNQPQHF. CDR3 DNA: TGCGCCCAAATCGGGGGGTCAGGGACGGGACTTAGCAATCAGCCCCAGCATTTT.

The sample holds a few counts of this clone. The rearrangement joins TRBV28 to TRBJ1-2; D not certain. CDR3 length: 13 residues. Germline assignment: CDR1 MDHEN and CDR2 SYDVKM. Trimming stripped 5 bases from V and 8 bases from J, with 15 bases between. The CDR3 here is CASSPGVTGGYTF. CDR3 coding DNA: TGTGCCAGCAGTCCGGGAGTTACGGGGGGCTACACCTTC.